This T cell receptor (beta chain) comes out of a study of Graves' ophthalmopathy and Graves' hyperthyroidism. General observations from the study: Between ophthalmopathy and stable hyperthyroidism, a 13-signature model drew a separation with roughly 88% sensitivity and around 80% specificity. Blood also contained most of the expanded thyroid clonotypes above 0.001 frequency.

RNA transcripts were the template, and TCR beta CDR3 regions were amplified from them. An opening RT-PCR round employed HTBI primers and preceded a second-round multiplex PCR. A single record per CDR3 protein comes from TCRdb applying MiXCR to the multiplex PCR reads. In the table there are about 590,000 distinct CDR3 sequences, less than 40% of which are singletons. There are many counts of this clonotype. Its cognate antigen is unknown. The CDR3 spans 15 residues. Per the germline V gene, CDR1 is MNHEY and CDR2 is SVGAGI. Unmatched junction bases numbered 11, after V lost 3 bases and J lost 8 bases. None of the included patients had other autoimmune diseases, uncontrolled infections, pregnancy or lactation, as these led to exclusion. Clinical symptoms, serum thyroxine, TRAb, thyroid ultrasound and orbital computed tomography were relied on for diagnosis.

The V gene is TRBV6-5, the J gene TRBJ1-2; 8 nucleotides align to TRBD1. The receptor's source is an adult man with Graves' hyperthyroidism. Sequencing input: peripheral blood or thyroid tissue (not recorded which). CDR3 in DNA: TGTGCCAGCAGTTATACCGGGACAGGAAAACCCGGCTACACCTTC. This codes for CASSYTGTGKPGYTF.